This T cell receptor beta chain appears in the sequencing data of a study of a mutant IDH1 vaccine in newly diagnosed glioma. This clone has only one observation. Its antigen is not identified. The study, taken as a whole, reports: Pseudoprogression apparently lacked any relation to changes in top peripheral T cell clonotypes.

Measured with immunoSEQ multiplex PCR; TCRdb has only the in-frame clones, and not every one. The top ten hold roughly a fifth of the sample, which has about 32,000 clones, about four fifths seen once. The germline V gene encodes CDR1 SGHRS and CDR2 YFSETQ. The CDR3 loop spans 16 amino acids. Trimming removed 1 base at V and 1 base at J, with 12 bases between. Noted time point: baseline, week 1 (first vaccination visit). Treatment reported: pre-vaccination baseline after standard-of-care therapy. The source was PBMCs, collected from a glioma patient treated with radiotherapy, temozolomide or both. The chain uses TRBV5-1 and TRBJ2-4; no clear D gene. The sequence was obtained from a man between 25 and 39 years old with glioma. The CDR3 nucleotides are TGCGCCAGCAGCTTGCAAAGCGTGGGGGCCAAAAACATTCAGTACTTC. This sequence encodes CASSLQSVGAKNIQYF. Filled out from reference TRBV5-1 and TRBJ2-4, the complete variable domain reads KAGVTQTPRYLIKTRGQQVTLSCSPISGHRSVSWYQQTPGQGLQFLFEYFSETQRNKGNFPGRFSGRQFSNSRSEMNVSTLELGDSALYLCASSLQSVGAKNIQYFGAGTRLSVL.